The source of this T cell receptor (beta chain) is a study of shared clonotypes between healthy human individuals (dated by TCRdb to the early 2020s). In the study overall: The cohort included three men and a couple of women between 18 and 49 years of age. To estimate repertoire size and how much clonotypes are shared between individuals, the study performed deep sequencing of blood TCR repertoires from five healthy adults. Per donor, three plates each were used for CD4 naive and CD4 memory, two for CD8 naive, and one for CD8 memory. Each donor's leukapheresis produced roughly between about 0.85 and 10 billion PBMCs. Different laboratories and diverse techniques were used to prepare libraries and sequence TCR repertoires, to increase sequencing depth and limit assay-specific biases.

TCR CDR3 regions were amplified from genomic DNA by multiplex PCR using the deep immunoSEQ assay. Extracted genomic DNA from each cell subset was distributed evenly across all wells of several immunoSEQ 96-well plates, and each plate was treated as a replicate. For sorted subsets, 200 to 250 ng of genomic DNA, equivalent to around 29,000 T cell genomes, went into each replicate PCR. Purified libraries were quantified with a Qubit 3.0 fluorometer, sized on a Bioanalyzer 2100, and re-quantified with the KAPA Library Quantification kit. Each immunoSEQ 96-well plate was sequenced on its own single-read 150-cycle Illumina NextSeq 550 flow cell. Concerning the study's data processing: Because the immunoSEQ output held only junctional sequences and lacked quality scores, the filtering could not match the filtering applied to full-length reads. To assign V/J genes and CDR3, sequences were annotated using PyIR, a Python wrapper for IgBLAST v1.9, with IMGT germline references. Reads with weak V/J assignments (E-value above 1e-6), missing CDR3, stop codons, out-of-frame junctions, or ambiguous translated residues were removed. V3J clonotypes were defined by identical inferred V gene, J gene, and CDR3 amino acid sequence. Percentage overlap between repertoires was computed as shared unique clonotypes divided by the size of the smaller repertoire. RTK rarefaction, the Chao1 estimator, and Recon v2.1 estimates of unobserved clonotypes were used to assess repertoire richness. Generation probabilities were computed with OLGA for all TCRbeta clonotypes obtained by the gDNA method from a few donors. TCRdb limited this immuneACCESS table to in-frame rearrangements with V and J called. A share of clones is missing; checked studies link under half to unresolved V genes, and the rest is unexplained. The DNA gave D and trimming, while V, J and clone size come from that table. The sample table records 2 million to 2.5 million clones; 85% to 95% of these occur just once. The ten largest clones take up 0.13% of the sample.

From cysteine to phenylalanine, the CDR3 is 15 amino acids long. Of all the DNA, just the CDR3 is kept, 45 bases in frame from base 1. The germline V gene (reference sequence) yields LNHDA for CDR1 and SQIVND for CDR2. Between the V and J ends, shortened by 3 bases and 1 base respectively, the junction contains 10 bases. The count of this clone is one. Its recognized antigen is unknown. No base-level quality is on record; no much larger clone is a single base apart. The donors were healthy, HIV-negative adults with no recently reported acute infections or vaccinations. Only Caucasian adults living in Nashville, Tennessee, USA were represented among the donors. CD4+ T cells were enriched by magnetic negative selection; naive cells were then positively selected on CD45RA, and the negative fraction formed the memory subset. Blood was obtained by leukapheresis, after which PBMCs were separated by Ficoll-Histopaque density gradient centrifugation and cryopreserved in liquid nitrogen vapor phase. Purity and quantity of every magnetically sorted T cell population were checked by analytical flow cytometry. Genomic DNA was isolated from every sorted fraction and measured by UV absorbance on a Nanodrop 2000c.

General conclusions and limits of the study: Rarefaction of sorted-subset datasets indicated incomplete sequencing despite the large sequencing depth. The genetic and exposure-history diversity represented was limited by the small number of donors. Across several donors, 4.5% to 6.5% of naive CD4, approximately 4% of naive CD8, approximately 2.5% of memory CD4, and approximately 0.4% of memory CD8 clonotypes were shared. Based on pairwise subsampling, the degree of clonotype sharing among donors was expected to be affected by sequencing depth. Compared with non-shared clonotypes, clonotypes shared by all four sorted-subset donors had higher generation probabilities. Sampling was restricted to blood, and TCR repertoires in tissue are likely to differ from TCR repertoires in blood. Estimated clonotype richness was generally larger for naive than for memory subsets.

The TCR originated in a man in his late teens or twenties in good health. The chain links TRBV19 with TRBJ1-5; the D gene remains uncertain. The sample was naive CD4+ T cells sorted from blood. According to the study, the label for this sample's cell subset or site signals: CD45RA+ positively selected. The CDR3 region reads CASSMGLLSNQPQHF. The DNA sequence is as follows: TGTGCCAGTAGTATGGGCCTCCTCAGCAATCAGCCCCAGCATTTT.